Included here is one T cell receptor (beta chain) sequence, with context. The source of the sample is a study of T cell changes during pregnancy in multiple sclerosis. Some clones are missing from TCRdb's copy, which holds only in-frame ones; the method was immunoSEQ multiplex PCR. Of around 95,000 clones listed, roughly 90% are singletons. CDR1 and CDR2 (germline): MNHEY, SMNVEV (reference sequence). V was pared by 5 bases and J by 3 bases, with 9 bases of the junction left unmatched. The CDR3 runs 15 residues. This material consisted of peripheral blood, taken after pregnancy. The source of this sequence is a female donor with multiple sclerosis, enrolled in a pregnancy study. The gene calls are TRBV27 and TRBJ2-7; TRBD2 matches at 8 bases. CDR3 in amino acids: CASSPTGTSGYEQYF. CDR3 DNA sequence: TGTGCCAGCAGTCCAACCGGGACTAGTGGCTACGAGCAGTACTTC.